The clone carrying this T cell receptor beta chain was seen only once. CDR3 size: 15 residues. Germline trimming cut 4 bases from V and 9 bases from J; bases unmatched to any gene: 10. CDR1 LGHNA and CDR2 YSLEER come from the germline V gene. Sequencing was performed with immunoSEQ multiplex PCR; in TCRdb, only in-frame clones are kept and a portion is missing. The sample consists of about 250,000 clones, 70% to 90% of them appearing once. The record originates from a study of blood T cell repertoires in COVID-19. The source of this sequence is a woman aged 30 to 39 with COVID-19, enrolled during active disease. Sequenced material: peripheral blood. V and J are TRBV4-3 and TRBJ2-1, with 9 bases fitting TRBD2. The DNA for the CDR3 is TGCGCCAGCAGCCCGGGGGCGGGAGGGCCTAGTGAGCAGTTCTTC. Protein product: CASSPGAGGPSEQFF.